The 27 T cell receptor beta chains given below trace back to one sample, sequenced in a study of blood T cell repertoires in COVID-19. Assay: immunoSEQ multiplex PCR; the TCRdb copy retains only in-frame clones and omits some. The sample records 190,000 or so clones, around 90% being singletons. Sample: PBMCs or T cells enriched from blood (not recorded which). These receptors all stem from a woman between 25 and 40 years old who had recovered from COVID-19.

This CDR3 is CASSLATGQPQHF. For the CDR3, the DNA is TGTGCCAGCAGCTTAGCCACGGGTCAGCCCCAGCATTTT. The V call is TRBV11-2, the J call TRBJ1-5, with D uncertain. The CDR3 totals 13 residues. V lost 1 base and J lost 6, with 7 bases in between. Germline V gives CDR1 SGHAT, CDR2 FQNNGV.

CDR3 residues: CASRREGGYEQFF. CDR3 bases: TGTGCCAGCCGTCGTGAGGGAGGTTATGAGCAGTTCTTC. The rearrangement uses TRBV25-1 and TRBJ2-1, with D tentatively TRBD2 (6 bases). The V end was cut by 8 bases, the J end by 8 bases, with 16 bases between. The CDR3 spans 13 residues. Germline V gene data show CDR1 as MGHDK and CDR2 as SYGVNS.

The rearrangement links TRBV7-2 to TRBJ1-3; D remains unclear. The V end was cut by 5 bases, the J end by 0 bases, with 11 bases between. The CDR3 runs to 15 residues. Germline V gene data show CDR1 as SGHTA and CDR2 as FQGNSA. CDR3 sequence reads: CASSEVGSSGNTIYF. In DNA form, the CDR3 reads TGTGCCAGCAGCGAAGTCGGTAGCTCTGGAAACACCATATATTTT.

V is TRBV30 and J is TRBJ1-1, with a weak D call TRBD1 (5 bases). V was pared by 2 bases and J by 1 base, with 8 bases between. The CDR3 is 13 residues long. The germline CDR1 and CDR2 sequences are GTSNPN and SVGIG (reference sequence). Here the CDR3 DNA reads TGTGCCTGGAGTCCTCAGGGGAACACTGAAGCTTTCTTT. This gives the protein CAWSPQGNTEAFF.

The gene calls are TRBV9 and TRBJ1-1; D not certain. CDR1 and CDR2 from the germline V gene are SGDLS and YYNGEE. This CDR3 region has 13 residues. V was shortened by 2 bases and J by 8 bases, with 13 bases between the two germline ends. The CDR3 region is CASSVHEGTEAFF. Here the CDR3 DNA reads TGTGCCAGCAGCGTTCACGAGGGCACAGAAGCTTTCTTT.

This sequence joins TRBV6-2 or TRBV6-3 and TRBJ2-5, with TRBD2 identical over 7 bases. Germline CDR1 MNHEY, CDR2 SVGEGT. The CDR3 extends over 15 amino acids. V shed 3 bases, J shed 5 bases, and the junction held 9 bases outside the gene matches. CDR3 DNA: TGTGCCAGCAGTTATTGGGGGGGAGAGGTGGAGACCCAGTACTTC. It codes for CASSYWGGEVETQYF.

CDR3 amino acids: CASSGGRSTEAFF. CDR3 nucleotides: TGTGCCAGCAGCGGGGGCAGGTCCACTGAAGCTTTCTTT. V usage is TRBV7-9 and J usage is TRBJ1-1; possibly TRBD1 for D (6 bases). Trimming shortened V by 5 bases and J by 4 bases, and 11 bases separated the two germline ends. The CDR3 extends over 13 amino acids. Germline-derived CDR1 and CDR2 are SEHNR and FQNEAQ (reference sequence).

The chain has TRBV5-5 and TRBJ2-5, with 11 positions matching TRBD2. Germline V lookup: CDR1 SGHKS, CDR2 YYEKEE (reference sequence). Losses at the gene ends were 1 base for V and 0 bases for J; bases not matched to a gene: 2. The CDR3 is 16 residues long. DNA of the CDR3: TGTGCCAGCAGCTTGCTAGCGGGAGGCTACCAAGAGACCCAGTACTTC. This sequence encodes CASSLLAGGYQETQYF.

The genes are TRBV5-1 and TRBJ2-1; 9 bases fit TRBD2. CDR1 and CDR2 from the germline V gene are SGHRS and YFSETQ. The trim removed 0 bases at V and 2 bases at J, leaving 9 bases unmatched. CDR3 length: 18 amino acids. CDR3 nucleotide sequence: TGCGCCAGCAGCTTGGATAGTGCTAGCGGGAATACCTACAATGAGCAGTTCTTC. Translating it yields CASSLDSASGNTYNEQFF.

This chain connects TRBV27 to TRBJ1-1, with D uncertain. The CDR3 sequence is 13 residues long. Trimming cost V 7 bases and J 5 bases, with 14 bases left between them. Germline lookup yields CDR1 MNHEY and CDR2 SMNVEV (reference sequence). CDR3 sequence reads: CASTLGAGTEAFF. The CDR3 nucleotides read TGTGCCAGCACCTTGGGCGCTGGGACTGAAGCTTTCTTT.

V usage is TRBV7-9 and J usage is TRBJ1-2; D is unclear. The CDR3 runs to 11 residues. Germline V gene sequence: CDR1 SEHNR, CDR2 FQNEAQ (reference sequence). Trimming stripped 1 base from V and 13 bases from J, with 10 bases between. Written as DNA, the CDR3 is TGTGCCAGCAGCTTAGGGCCGGCGGTCACCTTC. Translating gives CASSLGPAVTF.

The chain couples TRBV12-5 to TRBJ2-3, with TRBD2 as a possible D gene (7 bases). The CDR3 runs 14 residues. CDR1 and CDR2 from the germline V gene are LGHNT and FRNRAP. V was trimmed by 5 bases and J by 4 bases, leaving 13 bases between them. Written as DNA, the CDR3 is TGTGCTAGTGGTCAGGGGAGGGGAGCAGATACGCAGTATTTT. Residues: CASGQGRGADTQYF.

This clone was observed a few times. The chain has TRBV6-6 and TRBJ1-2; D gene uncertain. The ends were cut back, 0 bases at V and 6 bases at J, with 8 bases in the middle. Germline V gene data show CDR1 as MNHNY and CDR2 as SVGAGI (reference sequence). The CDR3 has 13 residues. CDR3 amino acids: CASSYSERNGYTF. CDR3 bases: TGTGCCAGCAGTTACTCGGAGAGGAATGGCTACACCTTC.

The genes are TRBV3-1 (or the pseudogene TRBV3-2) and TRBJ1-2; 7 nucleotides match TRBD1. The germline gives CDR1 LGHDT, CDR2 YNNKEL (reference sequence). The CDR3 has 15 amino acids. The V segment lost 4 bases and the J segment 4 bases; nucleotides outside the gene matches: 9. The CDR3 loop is CASSPGRGRGYGYTF. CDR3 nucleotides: TGTGCCAGCAGCCCCGGAAGGGGGCGCGGCTATGGCTACACCTTC.

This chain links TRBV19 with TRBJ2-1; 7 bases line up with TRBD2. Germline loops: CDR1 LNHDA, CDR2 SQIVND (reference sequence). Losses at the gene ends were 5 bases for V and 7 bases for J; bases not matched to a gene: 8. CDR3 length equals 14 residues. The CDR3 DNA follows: TGTGCCAGTAGTTTGAGGGGAGGGCCGAATGAGCAGTTCTTC. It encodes CASSLRGGPNEQFF. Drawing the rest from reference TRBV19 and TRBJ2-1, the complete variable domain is DGGITQSPKYLFRKEGQNVTLSCEQNLNHDAMYWYRQDPGQGLRLIYYSQIVNDFQKGDIAEGYSVSREKKESFPLTVTSAQKNPTAFYLCASSLRGGPNEQFFGPGTRLTVL.

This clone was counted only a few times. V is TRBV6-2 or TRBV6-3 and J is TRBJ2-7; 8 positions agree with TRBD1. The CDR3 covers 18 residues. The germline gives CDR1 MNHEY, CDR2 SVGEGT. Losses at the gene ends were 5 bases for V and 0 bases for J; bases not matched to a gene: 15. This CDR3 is CASSKSGQVFLSSYEQYF. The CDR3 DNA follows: TGTGCCAGCAGTAAATCGGGACAGGTCTTCCTGAGCTCCTACGAGCAGTACTTC.

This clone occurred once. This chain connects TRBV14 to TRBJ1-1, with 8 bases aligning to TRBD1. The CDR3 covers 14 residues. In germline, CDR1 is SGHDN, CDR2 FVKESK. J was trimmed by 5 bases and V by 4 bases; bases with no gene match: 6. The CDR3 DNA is TGTGCCAGCAGCCCTTCAGGGGGCAGGACTGAAGCTTTCTTT. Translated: CASSPSGGRTEAFF.

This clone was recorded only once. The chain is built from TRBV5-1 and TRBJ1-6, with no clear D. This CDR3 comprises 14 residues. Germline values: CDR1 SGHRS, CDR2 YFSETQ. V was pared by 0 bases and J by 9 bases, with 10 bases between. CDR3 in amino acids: CASSLATGISPLHF. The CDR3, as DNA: TGCGCCAGCAGCTTGGCCACGGGAATTTCACCCCTCCACTTT.

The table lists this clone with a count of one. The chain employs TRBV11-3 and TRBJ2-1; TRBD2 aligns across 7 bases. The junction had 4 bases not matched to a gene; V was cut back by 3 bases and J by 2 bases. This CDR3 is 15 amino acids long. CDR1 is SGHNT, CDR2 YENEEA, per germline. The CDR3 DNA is TGTGCCAGCAGCTTGGGAGGGACGGCCTACAATGAGCAGTTCTTC. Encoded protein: CASSLGGTAYNEQFF.

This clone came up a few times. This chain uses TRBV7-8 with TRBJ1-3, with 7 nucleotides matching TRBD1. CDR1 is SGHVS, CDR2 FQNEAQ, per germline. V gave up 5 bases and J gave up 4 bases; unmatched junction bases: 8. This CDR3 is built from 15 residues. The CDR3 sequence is CASSRGQARGNTIYF. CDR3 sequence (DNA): TGTGCCAGCAGCCGCGGACAGGCGAGGGGAAACACCATATATTTT.

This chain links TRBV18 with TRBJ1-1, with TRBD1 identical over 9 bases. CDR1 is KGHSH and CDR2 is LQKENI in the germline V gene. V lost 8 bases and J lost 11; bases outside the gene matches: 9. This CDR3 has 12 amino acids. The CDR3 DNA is TGTGCCAGCCAGATGGGGACAGGGAGCGCTTTCTTT. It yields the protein CASQMGTGSAFF.

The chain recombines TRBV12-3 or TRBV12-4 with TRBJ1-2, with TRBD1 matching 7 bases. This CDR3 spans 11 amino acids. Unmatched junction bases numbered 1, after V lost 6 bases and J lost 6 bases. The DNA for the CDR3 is TGTGCCAGCAGGGGGACAGATGGCTACACCTTC. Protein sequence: CASRGTDGYTF.

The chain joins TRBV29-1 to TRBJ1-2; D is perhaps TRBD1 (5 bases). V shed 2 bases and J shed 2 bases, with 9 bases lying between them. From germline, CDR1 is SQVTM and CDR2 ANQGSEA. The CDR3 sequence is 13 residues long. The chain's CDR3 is CSVESRVNYGYTF. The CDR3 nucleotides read TGCAGCGTTGAATCCAGGGTAAACTATGGCTACACCTTC.

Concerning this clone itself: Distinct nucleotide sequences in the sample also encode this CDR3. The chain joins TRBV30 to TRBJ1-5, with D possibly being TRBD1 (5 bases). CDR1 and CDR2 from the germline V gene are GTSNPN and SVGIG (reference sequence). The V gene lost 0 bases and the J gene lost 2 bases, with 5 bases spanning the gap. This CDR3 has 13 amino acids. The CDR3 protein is CAWSVQGNQPQHF. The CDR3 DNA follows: TGTGCCTGGAGTGTACAGGGCAATCAGCCCCAGCATTTT.

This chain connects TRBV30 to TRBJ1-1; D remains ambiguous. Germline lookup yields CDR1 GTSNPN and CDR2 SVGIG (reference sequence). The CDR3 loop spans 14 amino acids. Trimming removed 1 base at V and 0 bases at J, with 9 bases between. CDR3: CAWSGVRMNTEAFF. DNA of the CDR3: TGTGCCTGGAGTGGAGTCAGGATGAACACTGAAGCTTTCTTT.

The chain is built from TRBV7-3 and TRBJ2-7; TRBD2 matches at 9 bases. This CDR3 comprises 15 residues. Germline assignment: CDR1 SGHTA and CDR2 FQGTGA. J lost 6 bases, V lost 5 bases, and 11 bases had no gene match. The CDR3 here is CASSVGGGLASEQYF. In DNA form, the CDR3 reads TGTGCCAGCAGCGTCGGCGGGGGACTAGCAAGCGAGCAGTACTTC.

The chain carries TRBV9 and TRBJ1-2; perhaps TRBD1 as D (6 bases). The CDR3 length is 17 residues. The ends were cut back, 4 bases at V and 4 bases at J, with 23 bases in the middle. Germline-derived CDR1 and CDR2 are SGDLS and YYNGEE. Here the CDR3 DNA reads TGTGCCAGCAGCCCCGCCTCCCCGTCCGGGACACGCTATGGCTACACCTTC. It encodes CASSPASPSGTRYGYTF.